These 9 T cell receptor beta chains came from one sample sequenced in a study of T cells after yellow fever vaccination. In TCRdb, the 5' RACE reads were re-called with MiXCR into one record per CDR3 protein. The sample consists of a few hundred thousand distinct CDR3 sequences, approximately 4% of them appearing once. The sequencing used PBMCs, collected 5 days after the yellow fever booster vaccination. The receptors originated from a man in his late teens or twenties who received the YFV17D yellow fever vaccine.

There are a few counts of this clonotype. Written as DNA, the CDR3 is TGTGCCAGCACCCAATCGAACAATGAGCAGTTCTTC. It translates to CASTQSNNEQFF. The chain has TRBV6-2 or TRBV6-3 and TRBJ2-1, with D uncertain. Germline V gene lookup returns CDR1 MNHEY and CDR2 SVGEGT. CDR3 size: 12 residues. The V end was cut by 7 bases, the J end by 5 bases, with 9 bases between.

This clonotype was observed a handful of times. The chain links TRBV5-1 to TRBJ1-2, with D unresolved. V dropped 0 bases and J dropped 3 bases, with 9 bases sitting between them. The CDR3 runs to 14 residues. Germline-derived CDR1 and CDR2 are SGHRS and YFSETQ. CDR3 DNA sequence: TGCGCCAGCAGCTTGGCGAGGGAAGACTATGGCTACACCTTC. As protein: CASSLAREDYGYTF.

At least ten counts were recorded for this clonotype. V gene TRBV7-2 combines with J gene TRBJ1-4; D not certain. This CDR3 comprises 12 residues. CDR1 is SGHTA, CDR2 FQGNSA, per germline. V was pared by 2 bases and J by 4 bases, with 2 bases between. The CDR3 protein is CASSLNNEKLFF. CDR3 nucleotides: TGTGCCAGCAGCTTAAATAATGAAAAACTGTTTTTT.

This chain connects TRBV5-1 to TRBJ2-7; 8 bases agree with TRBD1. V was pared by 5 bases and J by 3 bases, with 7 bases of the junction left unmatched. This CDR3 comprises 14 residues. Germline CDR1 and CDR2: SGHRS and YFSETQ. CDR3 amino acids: CASSRGRGLYEQYF. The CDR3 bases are TGCGCCAGCAGTCGGGGCAGGGGGCTCTACGAGCAGTACTTC.

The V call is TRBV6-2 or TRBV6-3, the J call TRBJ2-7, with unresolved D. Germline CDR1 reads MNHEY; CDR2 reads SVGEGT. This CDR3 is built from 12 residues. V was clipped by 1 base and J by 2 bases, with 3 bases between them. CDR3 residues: CASSYFTYEQYF. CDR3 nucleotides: TGTGCCAGCAGTTACTTCACCTACGAGCAGTACTTC.

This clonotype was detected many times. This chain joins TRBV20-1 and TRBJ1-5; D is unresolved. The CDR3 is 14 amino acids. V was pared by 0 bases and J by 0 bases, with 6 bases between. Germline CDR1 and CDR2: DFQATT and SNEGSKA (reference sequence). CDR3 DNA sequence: TGCAGTGCTAGAGAGTTCGATAGCAATCAGCCCCAGCATTTT. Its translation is CSAREFDSNQPQHF.

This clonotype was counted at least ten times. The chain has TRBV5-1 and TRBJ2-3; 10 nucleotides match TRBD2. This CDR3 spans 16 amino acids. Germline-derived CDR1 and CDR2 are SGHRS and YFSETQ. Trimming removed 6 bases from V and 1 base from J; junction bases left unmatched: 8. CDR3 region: CASTLLAGRGTDTQYF. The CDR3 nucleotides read TGCGCCAGCACCTTACTAGCGGGACGTGGCACAGATACGCAGTATTTT.

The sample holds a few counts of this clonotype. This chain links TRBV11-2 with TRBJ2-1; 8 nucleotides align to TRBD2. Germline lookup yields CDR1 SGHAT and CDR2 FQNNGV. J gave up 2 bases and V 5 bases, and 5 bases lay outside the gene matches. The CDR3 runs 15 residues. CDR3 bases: TGTGCCAGCAGCCCGGAGCGGGGGACCTACAATGAGCAGTTCTTC. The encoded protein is CASSPERGTYNEQFF.

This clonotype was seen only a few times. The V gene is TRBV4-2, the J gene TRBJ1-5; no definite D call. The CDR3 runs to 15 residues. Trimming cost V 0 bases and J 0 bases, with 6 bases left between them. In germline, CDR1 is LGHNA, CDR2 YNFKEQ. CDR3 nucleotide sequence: TGTGCCAGCAGCCAAGATTTCTATAGCAATCAGCCCCAGCATTTT. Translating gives CASSQDFYSNQPQHF.